The rows below give T cell receptor beta chains drawn from one sample of a study of T-cell reconstitution after alpha-beta-depleted transplantation in children. TCRdb independently ran MiXCR on the PCR reads; one entry per CDR3 protein. Counted here are 440,000 or so distinct CDR3 sequences, roughly a tenth occurring once; the ten biggest clones make up 5% to 6.5%. The input for sequencing was PBMCs from the stem cell graft donor, taken from the stem cell graft. The receptors originated from a human donor who donated a stem cell graft to a child with acute myeloid leukemia. The CDR3 runs from the conserved cysteine through the conserved F or W. A D gene is named only where the DNA matches it firmly. Where a row states a size, it is once, few, many or the class of an expanded clone; other rows omit it.

d_call	v_call	j_call	clone_size	cdr3_nt	cdr3_aa
TRBD1	TRBV20-1	TRBJ1-1	NA	TGCAGTGCTAGACCCCTGACAGGGGGCTCGGACACTGAAGCTTTCTTT	CSARPLTGGSDTEAFF
NA	TRBV9	TRBJ1-1	few	TGTGCCAGCAGCGTAGAGGGGAACACTGAAGCTTTCTTT	CASSVEGNTEAFF
NA	TRBV7-2	TRBJ2-7	few	TGTGCCAGCAGCCGGCGGGATGGGTACGAGCAGTACTTC	CASSRRDGYEQYF
NA	TRBV5-8	TRBJ2-3	NA	TGTGCCAGCACACTTCTTGGGGGTTTTGGAGATACGCAGTATTTT	CASTLLGGFGDTQYF
TRBD1	TRBV3-1	TRBJ1-6	once	TGTGCCAGCAGCCAAGGGGCCGGGACAGGGGTCTCACCCCTCCACTTT	CASSQGAGTGVSPLHF
NA	TRBV4-2	TRBJ1-3	many	TGTGCCAGCAGCCAAGACGCGGTTGACTTCTCTGGAAACACCATATATTTT	CASSQDAVDFSGNTIYF
NA	TRBV3-1	TRBJ1-5	few	TGTGCCAGCAGCCAAGATTCGGGCCAGCCCCAGCATTTT	CASSQDSGQPQHF
NA	TRBV29-1	TRBJ2-3	NA	TGCAGCGCGGACAGCACAGATACGCAGTATTTT	CSADSTDTQYF
TRBD2	TRBV5-6	TRBJ2-3	NA	TGTGCCAGCAGCCAACTAGCGGCCCCGGATACGCAGTATTTT	CASSQLAAPDTQYF
TRBD1	TRBV29-1	TRBJ2-5	NA	TGCAGCGGGCAGACAGGGTACCAAGAGACCCAGTACTTC	CSGQTGYQETQYF
TRBD2	TRBV20-1	TRBJ2-1	NA	TGCAGTGCTACTTCGACTAGCAACCCCTACAATGAGCAGTTCTTC	CSATSTSNPYNEQFF
NA	TRBV3-1	TRBJ2-1	NA	TGTGCCAGCAGCCAATCGGGGGTTGCCTATGAGCAGTTCTTC	CASSQSGVAYEQFF
NA	TRBV10-3	TRBJ1-3	few	TGTGCCATCAGTGAGAGGTTGTGGACAGCGAGCTCTGGAAACACCATATATTTT	CAISERLWTASSGNTIYF
NA	TRBV5-5	TRBJ1-2	few	TGTGCCAGCAGCCCCGGGTGGGGATCAGACGGCTACACCTTC	CASSPGWGSDGYTF
TRBD2	TRBV11-2	TRBJ2-2	NA	TGTGCCAGCAGCTTCGCTAGCGGAACCTCGAACACCGGGGAGCTGTTTTTT	CASSFASGTSNTGELFF
TRBD2	TRBV20-1	TRBJ2-1	few	TGCAAAGCCTCCGGGGGGAATGAGCAGTTCTTC	CKASGGNEQFF
NA	TRBV5-1	TRBJ2-3	few	TGCGCCAGCAGCTTCAACGGGGGGACATCAGATACGCAGTATTTT	CASSFNGGTSDTQYF
TRBD2	TRBV6-5	TRBJ2-2	NA	TGTGCCAGCAGTTACCTCGGACTAGCGGGGAACACCGGGGAGCTGTTTTTT	CASSYLGLAGNTGELFF
NA	TRBV6-5	TRBJ2-7	few	TGTGCCAGCAGTTTTACTAGTGCGACCTACGAGCAGTACTTC	CASSFTSATYEQYF
TRBD1	TRBV10-3	TRBJ1-1	many	TGTGCCATCAGCGGACAGGGGAACACTGAAGCTTTCTTT	CAISGQGNTEAFF
TRBD1	TRBV27	TRBJ1-4	many	TGTGCCAGCAGTCCCCAGGGACAGGATCTTGAAAAACTGTTTTTT	CASSPQGQDLEKLFF
NA	TRBV7-3	TRBJ2-3	NA	TGTGCCAGCAGCATGGGGGGGCTTATAGATACGCAGTATTTT	CASSMGGLIDTQYF
TRBD2	TRBV5-4	TRBJ2-1	NA	TGTGCCAGCAGCTTGGGCGGGAGGACCCACAATGAGCAGTTCTTC	CASSLGGRTHNEQFF
TRBD1	TRBV7-9	TRBJ1-2	NA	TGTGCCAGCAGCCAGGGACAGGGGATGGGTGGCTACACCTTC	CASSQGQGMGGYTF
TRBD1	TRBV14	TRBJ2-1	NA	TGTGCCAGCAGCCAAGGTATCGGTTGGGGACAGACCTACAATGAGCAGTTCTTC	CASSQGIGWGQTYNEQFF
NA	TRBV20-1	TRBJ2-1	NA	TGCAGTGCTACCCCTGGCGTCAATGAGCAGTTCTTC	CSATPGVNEQFF
NA	TRBV5-8	TRBJ2-3	many	TGTGCCAGCAGCTTGGGAGAGGTGTATAGCACAGATACGCAGTATTTT	CASSLGEVYSTDTQYF
NA	TRBV7-9	TRBJ1-1	NA	TGTGCCAGCAGCTTAGGGGCTGTCCACAACACTGAAGCTTTCTTT	CASSLGAVHNTEAFF
TRBD1	TRBV20-1	TRBJ1-3	many	TGCAGTGCTAGCACGGCAGGGGGACGCTCTGGAAACACCATATATTTT	CSASTAGGRSGNTIYF
NA	TRBV20-1	TRBJ2-7	NA	TGCAGTGCTAGAGAAACCGTTGTTCCCTACGAGCAGTACTTC	CSARETVVPYEQYF
TRBD2	TRBV4-1	TRBJ2-1	few	TGCGCCAGCAGCCAAGATCCCGGGACTAACTTCTACAATGAGCAGTTCTTC	CASSQDPGTNFYNEQFF
NA	TRBV30	TRBJ2-4	NA	TGTGCCTGGAGTGAGAAGTTGGGGAAGCTAACCAAAAACATTCAGTACTTC	CAWSEKLGKLTKNIQYF
NA	TRBV7-9	TRBJ2-5	few	TGTGCCAGCAGCTCAATACGCCAAGAGACCCAGTACTTC	CASSSIRQETQYF
NA	TRBV4-1	TRBJ2-5	many	TGCGCCAGCAGCCAAACTGGCGACGCCCAATTTGAGACCCAGTACTTC	CASSQTGDAQFETQYF
NA	TRBV29-1	TRBJ2-7	many	TGCAGCGTGACCGTGACAGCCTCCTACGAGCAGTACTTC	CSVTVTASYEQYF
TRBD1	TRBV20-1	TRBJ2-7	many	TGCAGTGCCAGTCGGGGACAGGTCCAGGGCGAGCAGTACTTC	CSASRGQVQGEQYF
NA	TRBV20-1	TRBJ2-1	NA	TGCAGTGCTAGTGTGGGGGGATCCTACAATGAGCAGTTCTTC	CSASVGGSYNEQFF
TRBD2	TRBV5-1	TRBJ2-7	many	TGCGCCAGCAGCGGGGGACTAGCGGGAGTTTACGAGCAGTACTTC	CASSGGLAGVYEQYF
NA	TRBV12-3/TRBV12-4	TRBJ1-6	few	TGTGCCAGCAGTTGGCCCGGCGCGAGGGCCCTCCACTTT	CASSWPGARALHF
NA	TRBV4-1	TRBJ2-1	few	TGCGCCAGCAGCCAAGAGTTTAGACGAGACAATGAGCAGTTCTTC	CASSQEFRRDNEQFF
NA	TRBV14	TRBJ2-1	NA	TGTGCCAGCAGCCAAGAGTGGGCCAATGAGCAGTTCTTC	CASSQEWANEQFF
NA	TRBV21-1	TRBJ1-6	NA	TGTGCCAGCACCGTAACACCGGATAGGCCCTCACCCCTCCACTTT	CASTVTPDRPSPLHF
NA	TRBV7-6	TRBJ2-1	few	TGTGCCAGCAGCGAGCGACAGCTGTCCTACAATGAGCAGTTCTTC	CASSERQLSYNEQFF
TRBD2	TRBV20-1	TRBJ2-1	few	TGCAGTGCTAGATCACCTAGCGGGAGACGCAATGAGCAGTTCTTC	CSARSPSGRRNEQFF
NA	TRBV29-1	TRBJ2-3	few	TGCAGCGTTGTTTTCGGCACAGATACGCAGTATTTT	CSVVFGTDTQYF
TRBD2	TRBV25-1	TRBJ2-7	NA	TGTGCCAGCGGCCCACTAGCGGGGTCCCGCGAGCAGTACTTC	CASGPLAGSREQYF
NA	TRBV10-3	TRBJ2-4	few	TGTGCCATCGCTGGGGCAGTAATAGCCAAAAACATTCAGTACTTC	CAIAGAVIAKNIQYF
TRBD1	TRBV20-1	TRBJ2-3	NA	TGCAGTGCTACTACACACAGGGGGCCCATGGATACGCAGTATTTT	CSATTHRGPMDTQYF
TRBD2	TRBV12-3/TRBV12-4	TRBJ2-2	few	TGTGCCAGCAGTTTAGTTGGCGGGAGGAACACCGGGGAGCTGTTTTTT	CASSLVGGRNTGELFF
NA	TRBV12-5	TRBJ2-2	NA	TGTGCTAGTGGTTTGAGTAGCGGAAACACCGGGGAGCTGTTTTTT	CASGLSSGNTGELFF
NA	TRBV12-3/TRBV12-4	TRBJ2-1	NA	TGTGCCAGCAGTTTACAAATGCACAATGAGCAGTTCTTC	CASSLQMHNEQFF
TRBD1	TRBV25-1	TRBJ2-3	few	TGTGCCAGCAGTGAACAGGGGGAACCAGATACGCAGTATTTT	CASSEQGEPDTQYF
NA	TRBV10-2	TRBJ2-7	many	TGCGTCAGCAGCAACAGTACCTACGAGCAGTACTTC	CVSSNSTYEQYF
NA	TRBV29-1	TRBJ2-3	many	TGCAGCGTTGAAGGACCTGGTAATACGCAGTATTTT	CSVEGPGNTQYF
NA	TRBV6-6	TRBJ2-7	few	TGTGCCAGCAGTTCCCAGGGTTACGAGCAGTACTTC	CASSSQGYEQYF
NA	TRBV5-1	TRBJ2-5	NA	TGCGCCAGCAGGGTGGGTAGCGAGACCCGGTACTTC	CASRVGSETRYF
TRBD2	TRBV29-1	TRBJ2-7	NA	TGCAGCGTTGGAGGGACTAGTTCCCACGAGCAGTACTTC	CSVGGTSSHEQYF
NA	TRBV20-1	TRBJ2-7	many	TGCAGTGCTAGTAATAGCGGATTCTACGAGCAGTACTTC	CSASNSGFYEQYF